The 28 T cell receptor beta chains below were found in one sample sequenced in a study of T cells in Graves' hyperthyroidism and ophthalmopathy. Authors of the study amplified TCR beta CDR3 regions from RNA transcripts. The study used the HTBI primer set for a first-round RT-PCR of the TCR CDR3. TCRdb reanalysed the multiplex PCR reads using MiXCR and keeps one entry per CDR3 protein. Among about 620,000 distinct CDR3 sequences, around 16% were seen once, and the ten largest hold around 3.9%. The sequenced sample was blood. These receptor sequences come from a woman aged 25 to 39 with Graves' hyperthyroidism.

This clonotype was observed at least ten times. CDR3 protein: CSADGQLRPSSYEQYF. CDR3 in DNA: TGCAGTGCTGACGGACAGCTCCGACCTAGCTCCTACGAGCAGTACTTC. The chain has TRBV20-1 and TRBJ2-7, with a weak D call TRBD1 (6 bases). In germline, CDR1 is DFQATT, CDR2 SNEGSKA (reference sequence). V was pared by 5 bases and J by 0 bases, with 20 bases between. The CDR3 is made up of 16 amino acids.

Many counts were recorded for this clonotype. The chain is built from TRBV6-2 or TRBV6-3 and TRBJ1-2, with 9 bases identical to TRBD1. The junction had 4 bases not matched to a gene; V was cut back by 7 bases and J by 4 bases. The germline V gene has CDR1 MNHEY and CDR2 SVGEGT. The CDR3 spans 13 residues. The CDR3 sequence is CASTRTGVYGYTF. The CDR3 DNA is TGTGCCAGCACCCGGACAGGGGTCTATGGCTACACCTTC.

There are many counts of this clonotype. This rearrangement joins TRBV27 to TRBJ2-3; D is ambiguous. This CDR3 is built from 14 residues. Per the germline V gene, CDR1 is MNHEY and CDR2 is SMNVEV (reference sequence). V lost 3 bases and J lost 4, with 11 bases in between. DNA of the CDR3: TGTGCCAGCAGTTTGCGGCTAGACGCAGATACGCAGTATTTT. It encodes CASSLRLDADTQYF.

This clonotype has only a few counts. The chain uses TRBV7-3 and TRBJ2-1; D not resolved. With 4 bases removed from V and 7 bases from J, the gap between germline ends came to 11 bases. Germline V CDR1 and CDR2: SGHTA, FQGTGA. This CDR3 comprises 13 residues. The CDR3 region has the DNA TGTGCCAGCAGCTCCCACAGAGAAAATGAGCAGTTCTTC. Translation gives CASSSHRENEQFF.

Regarding this clonotype: Being one base from a much bigger clone, this may be a read error. J is TRBJ2-5 and V is TRBV12-3 or TRBV12-4, with a possible D match to TRBD2 (6 bases). The CDR3 runs 15 residues. The CDR3 DNA sequence: TGTGCCAGCAGTTCCAATGGGAGGCGGCAAGAGACCCAGCACTTC. Translated, it gives CASSSNGRRQETQHF.

This clonotype was seen repeatedly, ten times or more. The chain recombines TRBV7-8 with TRBJ1-4, with D tentatively TRBD1 (5 bases). CDR1 and CDR2 (germline): SGHVS, FQNEAQ. V dropped 5 bases and J dropped 8 bases, with 21 bases sitting between them. CDR3 length: 16 amino acids. CDR3 amino acids: CASSPDPPGWGEKLFF. The CDR3 nucleotides read TGTGCCAGCAGCCCAGACCCCCCTGGATGGGGGGAAAAACTGTTTTTT.

The chain uses TRBV19 and TRBJ1-1; D perhaps matches TRBD1 (6 bases). CDR3 length: 14 residues. V was clipped by 6 bases and J by 3 bases, with 14 bases between them. Per the germline V gene, CDR1 is LNHDA and CDR2 is SQIVND (reference sequence). The CDR3: CASRSPEGDTEAFF. The DNA for the CDR3 is TGTGCCAGTAGGTCCCCGGAGGGGGACACTGAAGCTTTCTTT.

This clonotype was observed many times. The chain employs TRBV28 and TRBJ1-2, with D hard to call. The germline V gene encodes CDR1 MDHEN and CDR2 SYDVKM. Trimming removed 5 bases from V and 4 bases from J, with 17 bases in between. The length of the CDR3 is 15 residues. CDR3 sequence: CASSATFNEGYGYTF. In DNA, the CDR3 is TGTGCCAGCAGTGCGACCTTTAACGAGGGCTATGGCTACACCTTC.

This clonotype was observed a few times. The J gene is TRBJ2-1, the V gene TRBV7-8; no definite D call. This CDR3 is built from 15 residues. V lost 1 base to trimming and J lost 15 bases, with 22 bases between them. CDR1 is SGHVS and CDR2 is FQNEAQ in the germline V gene. The CDR3 DNA follows: TGTGCCAGCAGCTTAGAGGCAGGCCAGGAGCCTGGTCGGTTCTTC. It yields the protein CASSLEAGQEPGRFF.

This clonotype appeared many times. V usage is TRBV6-1 and J usage is TRBJ1-2; 8 nucleotides line up with TRBD1. In germline, CDR1 is MNHNS, CDR2 SASEGT. J lost 8 bases, V lost 11 bases, and 13 bases had no gene match. The CDR3 is 13 residues long. CDR3 region: CASAADRVWGYTF. The CDR3 nucleotides read TGTGCCTCAGCGGCGGACAGGGTATGGGGCTACACCTTC.

This chain joins TRBV20-1 and TRBJ1-3; no definite D call. The V gene lost 1 base and the J gene lost 0 bases, with 10 bases spanning the gap. The germline CDR1 and CDR2 sequences are DFQATT and SNEGSKA (reference sequence). The CDR3 runs 15 residues. The CDR3 loop reads CSARAYGDSGNTIYF. CDR3 coding DNA: TGCAGTGCTAGAGCATACGGTGACTCTGGAAACACCATATATTTT.

This rearrangement joins TRBV7-2 to TRBJ2-4; a weak D match, TRBD2 (6 bases). Trimming cost V 6 bases and J 4 bases, with 28 bases left between them. The length of the CDR3 is 19 residues. Germline V gives CDR1 SGHTA, CDR2 FQGNSA. The CDR3 reads CASRDISGESDQGKNIQYF. CDR3 DNA: TGTGCCAGCAGGGACATTTCGGGGGAGTCGGATCAAGGGAAAAACATTCAGTACTTC.

The chain uses TRBV19 and TRBJ2-7, with unresolved D. The CDR3 length is 13 residues. CDR1 is LNHDA, CDR2 SQIVND, per germline (reference sequence). Deletions cut 8 bases from V and 3 bases from J, with 14 bases between. As DNA, the CDR3 is TGTGCCAGTTCCGGGCCAGCTTACTACGAGCAGTACTTC. It specifies CASSGPAYYEQYF.

This clonotype was found many times. This rearrangement joins TRBV7-2 to TRBJ1-1; 8 positions match TRBD1. The CDR3 length is 15 residues. The germline gives CDR1 SGHTA, CDR2 FQGNSA. The V and J ends lost 3 bases and 6 bases, in that order; junction bases with no gene match: 9. CDR3 in DNA: TGTGCCAGCAGCTTCAAACAGGGGGTAGGCGCTGAAGCTTTCTTT. This codes for CASSFKQGVGAEAFF. The full variable domain, rest sourced from reference TRBV7-2 and TRBJ1-1, is GAGVSQSPSNKVTEKGKDVELRCDPISGHTALYWYRQSLGQGLEFLIYFQGNSAPDKSGLPSDRFSAERTGGSVSTLTIQRTQQEDSAVYLCASSFKQGVGAEAFFGQGTRLTVV.

This clonotype occurred many times. V usage is TRBV12-3 or TRBV12-4 and J usage is TRBJ1-1, with D tentatively TRBD1 (6 bases). The CDR3 has 14 amino acids. Trimming stripped 8 bases from V and 7 bases from J, with 20 bases between. The CDR3 region is CASATFGGLIEAFF. CDR3 coding DNA: TGTGCCAGCGCTACATTCGGGGGGCTGATTGAAGCTTTCTTT.

The table lists this clonotype with many counts. This chain joins TRBV7-2 and TRBJ2-1, with TRBD1 matching 10 bases. Unmatched junction bases numbered 11, after V lost 3 bases and J lost 6 bases. Germline CDR1 SGHTA, CDR2 FQGNSA. The CDR3 extends over 17 amino acids. CDR3: CASSFFGAGTGANEQFF. DNA of the CDR3: TGTGCCAGCAGCTTTTTCGGTGCCGGGACAGGGGCCAATGAGCAGTTCTTC.

Only a few counts were recorded for this clonotype. This chain connects TRBV20-1 to TRBJ2-2; tentatively, D is TRBD2 (5 bases). The CDR3 is 16 residues long. The germline gives CDR1 DFQATT, CDR2 SNEGSKA (reference sequence). Trimming removed 0 bases from V and 1 base from J, with 12 bases in between. The CDR3 DNA is TGCAGTGCTAGAGATAAGCGGAGGATGAACACCGGGGAGCTGTTTTTT. Encoded protein: CSARDKRRMNTGELFF.

This clonotype was seen a handful of times. V and J are TRBV19 and TRBJ1-2; TRBD1 might be the D (6 bases). Trimming removed 4 bases from V and 4 bases from J, with 13 bases in between. The germline V gene has CDR1 LNHDA and CDR2 SQIVND (reference sequence). The CDR3 totals 14 residues. The CDR3 bases are TGTGCCAGTAGTAGTTCAGGGGCGTCCTATGGCTACACCTTC. Translation gives CASSSSGASYGYTF.

There are many counts of this clonotype. The J gene is TRBJ2-3, the V gene TRBV20-1, with D unclear. The length of the CDR3 is 13 residues. Germline CDR1 DFQATT, CDR2 SNEGSKA (reference sequence). Trimming took 2 bases from V and 5 from J, leaving 11 bases between them. CDR3 DNA sequence: TGCAGTGCTAGAATCGGTCCGGTAGATACGCAGTATTTT. It translates to CSARIGPVDTQYF.

This clonotype appeared many times. The chain combines TRBV18 with TRBJ1-1; D gene unclear. The CDR3 is made up of 15 amino acids. Per the germline V gene, CDR1 is KGHSH and CDR2 is LQKENI. V lost 0 bases, J lost 4 bases, and 12 bases lay in between. CDR3 DNA: TGTGCCAGCTCACCACCGAGTGTAAAGGGCACTGAAGCTTTCTTT. Encoded protein: CASSPPSVKGTEAFF.

This chain joins TRBV29-1 and TRBJ2-7; 7 nucleotides align to TRBD2. Trimming removed 0 bases from V and 7 bases from J; junction bases left unmatched: 12. The CDR3 loop spans 15 amino acids. Per germline, CDR1 SQVTM and CDR2 ANQGSEA. Here the CDR3 DNA reads TGCAGCGTTGAAGATGGGGCTAGCGGCAGAATGGAGCAGTACTTC. Translation gives CSVEDGASGRMEQYF.

This clonotype was observed at least ten times. The chain links TRBV6-2 or TRBV6-3 to TRBJ2-7; a possible D gene is TRBD2 (6 bases). From germline, CDR1 is MNHEY and CDR2 SVGEGT. The germline V and J ends were trimmed by 11 bases and 0 bases, with 14 bases remaining between them. The CDR3 length is 13 residues. The CDR3 is CAAGLANSYEQYF. The CDR3 coding sequence is TGTGCCGCGGGCCTAGCGAACTCCTACGAGCAGTACTTC.

This clonotype has ten or more counts. The junction departs from the called germline gene at one end, perhaps through a read error. The CDR3 sequence is CASSLGTGVYNEQFF. The CDR3 DNA reads TGTGCCAGCAGTCTCGGGACAGGGGTCTACAATGAGCAGTTCTTC. This chain uses TRBV5-1 with TRBJ2-1, with 10 bases matching TRBD1. The V gene's germline CDR1 is SGHRS and CDR2 YFSETQ. There are 15 residues in the CDR3.

The V gene is TRBV20-1, the J gene TRBJ2-6; unclear D gene. CDR1 DFQATT and CDR2 SNEGSKA come from the germline V gene (reference sequence). CDR3 size: 13 residues. V dropped 5 bases and J dropped 4 bases, with 9 bases sitting between them. CDR3 sequence (DNA): TGCAGTGCTTTTAGTCTGGGGGCCAACGTCCTGACTTTC. Translation: CSAFSLGANVLTF.

The chain joins TRBV7-9 to TRBJ2-3; 14 bases agree with TRBD2. The junction had 8 bases not matched to a gene; V was cut back by 5 bases and J by 4 bases. CDR3 length: 17 amino acids. CDR1 and CDR2 from the germline V gene are SEHNR and FQNEAQ (reference sequence). The CDR3 nucleotides are TGTGCCAGCAGCCAAAGGTCGACTAGCGGGAGGGCAGATACGCAGTATTTT. Translating it yields CASSQRSTSGRADTQYF.

At least ten counts were recorded for this clonotype. This rearrangement joins TRBV2 to TRBJ2-3; 8 nucleotides line up with TRBD1. The CDR3 totals 15 residues. In germline, CDR1 is SNHLY, CDR2 FYNNEI. The J segment lost 6 bases and the V segment lost 7 bases, leaving 12 bases of the junction unmatched. The CDR3, as DNA: TGTGCCAGCATGGACCCCGGGACAGGCTCGGATACGCAGTATTTT. Translation gives CASMDPGTGSDTQYF.

This rearrangement joins TRBV20-1 to TRBJ1-4, with 10 bases aligning to TRBD1. The V gene's germline CDR1 is DFQATT and CDR2 SNEGSKA (reference sequence). The length of the CDR3 is 15 residues. V trimming: 3 bases; J trimming: 7 bases; junction bases outside the gene matches: 8. The CDR3 bases are TGCAGTGCTAGCCGAACCGGGACAGGGGCTGAAAAACTGTTTTTT. This sequence encodes CSASRTGTGAEKLFF.

This clonotype was observed a handful of times. V usage is TRBV6-1 and J usage is TRBJ2-7; D is undetermined. The CDR3 spans 16 residues. Trimming removed 2 bases from V and 0 bases from J, with 14 bases in between. The germline CDR1 and CDR2 sequences are MNHNS and SASEGT. CDR3 region: CASSERRHSSSYEQYF. The CDR3 DNA follows: TGTGCCAGCAGTGAAAGGCGACATTCAAGCTCCTACGAGCAGTACTTC.